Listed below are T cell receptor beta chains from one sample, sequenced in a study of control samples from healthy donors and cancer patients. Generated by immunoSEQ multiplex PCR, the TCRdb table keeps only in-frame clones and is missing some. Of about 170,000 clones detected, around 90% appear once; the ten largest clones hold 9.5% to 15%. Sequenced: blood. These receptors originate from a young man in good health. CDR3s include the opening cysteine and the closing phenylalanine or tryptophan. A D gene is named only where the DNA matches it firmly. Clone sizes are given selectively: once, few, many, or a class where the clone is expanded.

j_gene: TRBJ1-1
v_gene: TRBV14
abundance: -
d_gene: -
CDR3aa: CASSPTYTEAFF
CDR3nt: TGTGCCAGCAGTCCCACTTACACTGAAGCTTTCTTT

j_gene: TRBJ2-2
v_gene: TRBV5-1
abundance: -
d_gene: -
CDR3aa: CASSLEPGPPGELFF
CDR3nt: TGCGCCAGCAGCTTGGAACCGGGGCCCCCCGGGGAGCTGTTTTTT

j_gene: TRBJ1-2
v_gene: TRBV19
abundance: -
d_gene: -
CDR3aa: CASSIGRGRLPDYTF
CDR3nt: TGTGCCAGTAGTATAGGACGGGGACGGCTGCCTGACTACACCTTC

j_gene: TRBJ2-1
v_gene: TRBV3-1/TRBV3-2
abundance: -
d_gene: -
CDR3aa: CASGFTGSSYNEQFF
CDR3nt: TGTGCCAGCGGATTCACAGGGAGTAGCTACAATGAGCAGTTCTTC

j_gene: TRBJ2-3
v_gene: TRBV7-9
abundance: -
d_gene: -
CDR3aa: CASSFLETDTQYF
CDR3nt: TGTGCCAGCAGCTTCCTTGAGACAGATACGCAGTATTTT

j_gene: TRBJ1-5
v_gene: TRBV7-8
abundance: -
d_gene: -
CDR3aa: CASSETALGSNQPQHF
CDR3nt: TGTGCCAGCAGCGAGACAGCCTTAGGTAGCAATCAGCCCCAGCATTTT

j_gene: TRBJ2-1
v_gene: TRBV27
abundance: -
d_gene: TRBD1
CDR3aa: CASLRTGKGNEQFF
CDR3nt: TGTGCCAGCCTTAGGACAGGGAAAGGCAATGAGCAGTTCTTC

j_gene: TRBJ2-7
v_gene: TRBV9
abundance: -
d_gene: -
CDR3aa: CASSVSGQGYEQYF
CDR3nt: TGTGCCAGCAGCGTATCCGGTCAGGGCTACGAGCAGTACTTC

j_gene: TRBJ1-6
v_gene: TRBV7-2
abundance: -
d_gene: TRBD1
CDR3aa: CASSLEGRGRSPLHF
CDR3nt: TGTGCCAGCAGCTTAGAGGGCAGGGGGCGCTCACCCCTCCACTTT

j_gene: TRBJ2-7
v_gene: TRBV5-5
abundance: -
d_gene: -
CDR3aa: CASSGGSRTVAYEQYF
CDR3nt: TGTGCCAGCAGCGGGGGTAGTAGGACAGTTGCCTACGAGCAGTACTTC

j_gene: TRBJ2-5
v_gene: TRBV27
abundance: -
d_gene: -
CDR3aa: CASSSRGGAQETQYF
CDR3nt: TGTGCCAGCAGCTCGAGGGGGGGGGCCCAAGAGACCCAGTACTTC

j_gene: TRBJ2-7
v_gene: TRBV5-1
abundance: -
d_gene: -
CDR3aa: CASSLAPGNYEQYF
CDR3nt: TGCGCCAGCAGCTTGGCCCCAGGAAACTACGAGCAGTACTTC

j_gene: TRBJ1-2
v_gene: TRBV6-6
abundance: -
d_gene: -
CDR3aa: CASTGPYGYTF
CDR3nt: TGTGCCAGCACCGGTCCTTATGGCTACACCTTC

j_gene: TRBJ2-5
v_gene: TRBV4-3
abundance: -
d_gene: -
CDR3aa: CASSHNPASGRETQYF
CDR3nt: TGCGCCAGCAGCCATAACCCAGCTTCAGGGAGGGAGACCCAGTACTTC

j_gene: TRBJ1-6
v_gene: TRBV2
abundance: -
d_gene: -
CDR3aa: CASSPKGGQTYNSPLHF
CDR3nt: TGTGCCAGCAGCCCTAAGGGCGGACAGACCTATAATTCACCCCTCCACTTT

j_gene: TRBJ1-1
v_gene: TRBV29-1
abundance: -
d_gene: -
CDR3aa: CSVSQGVGTEAFF
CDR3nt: TGCAGCGTTTCACAGGGTGTGGGGACTGAAGCTTTCTTT

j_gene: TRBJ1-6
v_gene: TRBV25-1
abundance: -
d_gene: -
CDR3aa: CASSEERGIHNSPLHF
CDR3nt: TGTGCCAGCAGTGAAGAGAGGGGGATCCATAATTCACCCCTCCACTTT

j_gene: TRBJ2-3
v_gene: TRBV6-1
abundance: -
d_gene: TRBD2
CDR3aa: CASSGHSGSGADTQYF
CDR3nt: TGTGCCAGCAGTGGTCATAGCGGGAGTGGCGCAGATACGCAGTATTTT

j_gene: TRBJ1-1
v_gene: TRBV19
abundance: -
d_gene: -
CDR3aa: CASSIRAGEAFF
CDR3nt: TGTGCCAGTAGTATAAGGGCAGGTGAAGCTTTCTTT

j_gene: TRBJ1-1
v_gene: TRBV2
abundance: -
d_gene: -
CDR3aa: CASSGQMNTEAFF
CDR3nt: TGTGCCAGCAGTGGACAGATGAACACTGAAGCTTTCTTT

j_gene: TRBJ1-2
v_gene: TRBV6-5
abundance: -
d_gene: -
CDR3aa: CASSYSRRESYGYTF
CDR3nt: TGTGCCAGCAGTTACTCCCGAAGGGAGTCATATGGCTACACCTTC

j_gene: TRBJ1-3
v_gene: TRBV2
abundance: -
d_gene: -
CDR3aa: CASSGHRAPGNTIYF
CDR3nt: TGTGCCAGCAGCGGCCACAGGGCTCCCGGAAACACCATATATTTT

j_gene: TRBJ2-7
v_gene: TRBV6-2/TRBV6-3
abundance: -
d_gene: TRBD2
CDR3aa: CASSQWTSGRYEQYF
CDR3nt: TGTGCCAGCAGTCAATGGACTAGCGGGAGATATGAGCAGTACTTC

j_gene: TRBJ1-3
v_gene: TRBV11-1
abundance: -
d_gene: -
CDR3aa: CASSSRITNSGNTIYF
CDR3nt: TGTGCCAGCAGCTCACGGATTACGAACTCTGGAAACACCATATATTTT

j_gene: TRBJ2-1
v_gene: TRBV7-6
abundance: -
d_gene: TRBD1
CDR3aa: CASSLTGVIYNEQFF
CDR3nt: TGTGCCAGCAGCTTAACAGGGGTAATTTACAATGAGCAGTTCTTC

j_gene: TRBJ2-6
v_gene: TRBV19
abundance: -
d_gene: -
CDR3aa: CASYERGRRSGANVLTF
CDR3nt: TGTGCCAGCTACGAACGGGGCAGGCGCTCTGGGGCCAACGTCCTGACTTTC

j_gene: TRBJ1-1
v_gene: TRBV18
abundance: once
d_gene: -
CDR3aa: CASSPLGAGTEAFF
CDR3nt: TGTGCCAGCTCACCCTTGGGGGCGGGCACTGAAGCTTTCTTT

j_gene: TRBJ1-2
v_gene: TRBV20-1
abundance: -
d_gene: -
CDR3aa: CSASPASGYTF
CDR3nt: TGCAGTGCTAGTCCAGCCTCGGGCTACACCTTC

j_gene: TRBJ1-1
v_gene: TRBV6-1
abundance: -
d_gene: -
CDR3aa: CASSEGLPTEAFF
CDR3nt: TGTGCCAGCAGTGAAGGGTTGCCCACTGAAGCTTTCTTT

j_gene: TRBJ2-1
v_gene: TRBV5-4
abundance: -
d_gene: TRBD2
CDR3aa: CASSLRLADNEQFF
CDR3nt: TGTGCCAGCAGCTTACGACTAGCCGACAATGAGCAGTTCTTC

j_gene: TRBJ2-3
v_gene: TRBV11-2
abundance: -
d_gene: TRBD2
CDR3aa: CASSSKRGRTDTQYF
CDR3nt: TGTGCCAGCAGCTCTAAGCGGGGTCGCACAGATACGCAGTATTTT

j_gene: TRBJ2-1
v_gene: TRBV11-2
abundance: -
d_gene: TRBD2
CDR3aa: CASSSLGTTYNEQFF
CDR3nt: TGTGCCAGCAGCTCTCTCGGGACTACCTACAATGAGCAGTTCTTC

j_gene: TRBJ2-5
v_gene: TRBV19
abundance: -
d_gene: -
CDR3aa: CASSPDWVQETQYF
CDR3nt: TGTGCCAGTAGTCCTGACTGGGTACAAGAGACCCAGTACTTC

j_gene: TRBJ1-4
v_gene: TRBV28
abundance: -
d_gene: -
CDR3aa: CASISPTGQNEKLFF
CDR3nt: TGTGCCAGCATCTCACCCACGGGGCAAAATGAAAAACTGTTTTTT

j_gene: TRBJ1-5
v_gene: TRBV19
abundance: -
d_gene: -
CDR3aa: CASSIGQYGATYQPQHF
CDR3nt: TGTGCCAGTAGTATTGGACAGTACGGGGCGACGTATCAGCCCCAGCATTTT

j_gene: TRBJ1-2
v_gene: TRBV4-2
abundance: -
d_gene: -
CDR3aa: CASRSIRQSGGYTF
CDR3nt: TGTGCCAGCAGAAGCATCCGGCAAAGCGGCGGCTACACCTTC

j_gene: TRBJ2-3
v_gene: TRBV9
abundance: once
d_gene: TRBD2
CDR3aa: CASSALPGLAGADTQYF
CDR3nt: TGTGCCAGCAGCGCCCTACCGGGACTAGCGGGGGCAGATACGCAGTATTTT

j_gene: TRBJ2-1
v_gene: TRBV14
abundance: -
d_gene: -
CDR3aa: CASSQYNEQFF
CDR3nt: TGTGCCAGCAGCCAATACAATGAGCAGTTCTTC

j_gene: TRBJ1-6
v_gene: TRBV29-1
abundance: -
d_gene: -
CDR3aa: CSATTGDNSPLHF
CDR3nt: TGCAGCGCGACAACCGGAGATAATTCACCCCTCCACTTT

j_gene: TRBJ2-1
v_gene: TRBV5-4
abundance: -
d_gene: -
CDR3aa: CASSLVQRDNNEQFF
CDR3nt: TGTGCCAGCAGCTTGGTCCAGCGGGACAACAATGAGCAGTTCTTC

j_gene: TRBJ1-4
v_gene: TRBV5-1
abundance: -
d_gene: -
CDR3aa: CASSSWGETNEKLFF
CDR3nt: TGCGCCAGCAGCTCGTGGGGCGAAACTAATGAAAAACTGTTTTTT

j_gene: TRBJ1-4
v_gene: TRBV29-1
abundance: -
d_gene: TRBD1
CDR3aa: CSVKDRVNEKLFF
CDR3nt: TGCAGCGTAAAGGACAGGGTGAATGAAAAACTGTTTTTT

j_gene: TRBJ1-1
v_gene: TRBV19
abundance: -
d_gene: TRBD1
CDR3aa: CASSTPTGTGLNTEAFF
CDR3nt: TGTGCCAGTAGTACCCCAACCGGGACAGGGTTGAACACTGAAGCTTTCTTT

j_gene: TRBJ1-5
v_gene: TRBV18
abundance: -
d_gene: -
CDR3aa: CASSASGQHDRPQHF
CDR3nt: TGTGCCAGCTCAGCCAGCGGACAGCACGACAGGCCCCAGCATTTT

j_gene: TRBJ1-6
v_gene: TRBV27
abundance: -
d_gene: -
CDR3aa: CASSISSYNSPLHF
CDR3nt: TGTGCCAGCAGTATTAGCTCCTATAATTCACCCCTCCACTTT

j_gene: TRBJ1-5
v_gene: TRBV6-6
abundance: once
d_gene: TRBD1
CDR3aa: CASSLQGANIQPQHF
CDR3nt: TGTGCCAGCAGCCTACAGGGGGCCAATATTCAGCCCCAGCATTTT

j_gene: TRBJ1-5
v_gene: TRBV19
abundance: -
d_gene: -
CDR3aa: CASKRGDRDNQPQHF
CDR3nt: TGTGCCAGTAAGAGGGGAGACCGAGACAATCAGCCCCAGCATTTT

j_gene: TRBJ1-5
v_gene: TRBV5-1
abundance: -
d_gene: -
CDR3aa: CASSLEGQGNQPQHF
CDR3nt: TGCGCCAGCAGCTTGGAAGGTCAGGGGAATCAGCCCCAGCATTTT

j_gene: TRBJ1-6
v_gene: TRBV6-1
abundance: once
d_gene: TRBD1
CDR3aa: CASSEGTGSAYNSPLHF
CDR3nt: TGTGCCAGCAGTGAAGGGACAGGGTCGGCCTATAATTCACCCCTCCACTTT

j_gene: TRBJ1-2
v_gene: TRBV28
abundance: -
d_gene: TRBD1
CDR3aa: CASSFWGQGANYGYTF
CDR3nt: TGTGCCAGCAGTTTTTGGGGCCAGGGGGCTAACTATGGCTACACCTTC

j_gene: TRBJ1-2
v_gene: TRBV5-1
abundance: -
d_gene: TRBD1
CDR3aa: CASSRGGTETSGGYTF
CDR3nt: TGCGCCAGCAGCCGAGGGGGGACAGAGACCTCGGGTGGCTACACCTTC

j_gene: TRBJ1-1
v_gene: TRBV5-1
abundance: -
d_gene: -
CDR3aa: CASSLGIVYQSNTEAFF
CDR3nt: TGCGCCAGCAGCTTAGGTATAGTATATCAATCGAACACTGAAGCTTTCTTT

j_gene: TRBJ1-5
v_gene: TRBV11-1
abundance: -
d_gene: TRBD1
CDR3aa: CASSLDRGVGQPQHF
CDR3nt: TGTGCCAGCAGTCTCGACAGGGGAGTAGGACAGCCCCAGCATTTT

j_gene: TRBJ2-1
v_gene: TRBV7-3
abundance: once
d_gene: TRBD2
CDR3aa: CASSTGLATGEQFF
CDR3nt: TGTGCCAGCAGCACGGGACTAGCGACGGGTGAGCAGTTCTTC

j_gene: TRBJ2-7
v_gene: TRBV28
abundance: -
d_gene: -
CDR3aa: CASRQADLYEQYF
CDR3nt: TGTGCCAGCAGGCAGGCAGACCTCTACGAGCAGTACTTC

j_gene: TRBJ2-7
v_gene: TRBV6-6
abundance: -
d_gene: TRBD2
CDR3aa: CASSYSGGSTDEQYF
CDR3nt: TGTGCCAGCAGTTACTCGGGGGGGTCAACGGACGAGCAGTACTTC

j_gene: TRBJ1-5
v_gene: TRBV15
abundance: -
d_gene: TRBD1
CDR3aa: CATSSRTGDQPQHF
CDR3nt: TGTGCCACCAGCAGTCGGACAGGCGATCAGCCCCAGCATTTT

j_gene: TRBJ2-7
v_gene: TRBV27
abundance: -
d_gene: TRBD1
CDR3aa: CASTSSTDRGFYEQYF
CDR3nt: TGTGCCAGCACCTCCTCGACGGACAGGGGATTCTACGAGCAGTACTTC

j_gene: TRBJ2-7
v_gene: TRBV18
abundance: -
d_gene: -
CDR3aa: CASSRGPPNQSSYEQYF
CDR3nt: TGTGCCAGCTCACGGGGACCGCCGAACCAGAGCTCCTACGAGCAGTACTTC

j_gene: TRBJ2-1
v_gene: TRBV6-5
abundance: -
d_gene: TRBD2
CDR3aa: CASSLRLAGYEQFF
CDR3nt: TGTGCCAGCAGTCTCCGACTAGCGGGGTATGAGCAGTTCTTC